The entry below gives a single T cell receptor (beta chain) sequence along with its context. Antigen specificity is unknown. The identical CDR3 is also encoded by other nucleotide sequences in the sample. The data originate from a study of cytomegalovirus exposure and HLA in healthy donors. Whole-study findings and limits: Reported results showed that the classifier diagnosed cytomegalovirus status with high specificity and sensitivity.

The protocol was immunoSEQ multiplex PCR, while the TCRdb copy is restricted to in-frame clones and leaves out a portion. The sample comprises roughly 130,000 clones, more than 70% of which are singletons, and approximately 1.5% rests with the top ten. The CDR3 has 11 amino acids. Trimming took off 2 bases at V and 6 bases at J, with 4 bases between the two ends. Germline V CDR1 and CDR2: GTSNPN, SVGIG (reference sequence). The TCR sequence derives from a man aged 30 to 45 in good health and CMV-seronegative. The rearrangement joins TRBV30 to TRBJ1-4; D remains unclear. Source material: PBMCs. CDR3: CAWSPDEKLFF. In nucleotides, the CDR3 is TGTGCCTGGAGTCCCGATGAAAAACTGTTTTTT.